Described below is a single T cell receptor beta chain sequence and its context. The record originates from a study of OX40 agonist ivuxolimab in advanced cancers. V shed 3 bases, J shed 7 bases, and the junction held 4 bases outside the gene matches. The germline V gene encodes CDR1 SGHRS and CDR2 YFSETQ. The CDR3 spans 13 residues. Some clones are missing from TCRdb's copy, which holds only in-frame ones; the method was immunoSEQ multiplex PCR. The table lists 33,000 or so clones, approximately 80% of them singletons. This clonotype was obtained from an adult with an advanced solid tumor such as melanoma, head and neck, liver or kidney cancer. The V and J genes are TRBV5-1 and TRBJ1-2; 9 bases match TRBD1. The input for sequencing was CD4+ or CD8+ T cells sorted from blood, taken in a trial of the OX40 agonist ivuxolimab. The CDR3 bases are TGCGCCAGCAGCTGGGACAGGGACCCTGGCTACACCTTC. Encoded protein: CASSWDRDPGYTF.